This T cell receptor (beta chain) was retrieved from a study of blood T cell repertoires in COVID-19. As for the study in general: Samples of COVID-19 (acute and convalescent) were obtained from the United States, Italy and Spain. PBMCs, B-cell-depleted T cells, or T cells provided the cDNA or gDNA that made up the material.

Original data processing: How many nucleated cells were present was estimated from reference gene primer amplification. Generated by immunoSEQ multiplex PCR, the TCRdb table keeps only in-frame clones and is missing some. V, J and clone size reflect that table, while D and trimming were determined from the DNA. The table lists about 170,000 clones, 85% to 90% of them singletons. The CDR3 totals 15 residues. Trimming took 2 bases from V and 5 from J; bases not matched to a gene: 9. Looked up from germline, CDR1 is SGHKS and CDR2 is YYEKEE (reference sequence). The V gene is TRBV5-5, the J gene TRBJ2-7; 8 nucleotides align to TRBD1. The sequence was obtained from an elderly woman in a cohort sampled during active or convalescent COVID-19. Material: peripheral blood. The CDR3 sequence: CASSFLATGVHEQYF. CDR3 in DNA: TGTGCCAGCAGCTTTTTAGCGACAGGGGTCCACGAGCAGTACTTC.